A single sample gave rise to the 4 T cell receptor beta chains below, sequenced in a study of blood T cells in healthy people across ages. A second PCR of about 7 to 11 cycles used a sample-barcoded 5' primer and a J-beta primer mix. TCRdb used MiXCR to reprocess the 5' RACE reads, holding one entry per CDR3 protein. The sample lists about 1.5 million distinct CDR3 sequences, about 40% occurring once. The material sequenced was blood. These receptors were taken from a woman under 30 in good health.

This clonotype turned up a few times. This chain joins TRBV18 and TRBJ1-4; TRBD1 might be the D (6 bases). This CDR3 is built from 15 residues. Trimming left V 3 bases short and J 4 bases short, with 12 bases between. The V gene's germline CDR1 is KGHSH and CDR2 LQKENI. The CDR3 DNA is TGTGCCAGCTCACCGGCGGGCAGGGGTAATGAAAAACTGTTTTTT. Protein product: CASSPAGRGNEKLFF.

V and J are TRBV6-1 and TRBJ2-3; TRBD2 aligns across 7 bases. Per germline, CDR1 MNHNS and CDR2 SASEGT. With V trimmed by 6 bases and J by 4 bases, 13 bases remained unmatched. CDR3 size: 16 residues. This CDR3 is CASRPNAFLAADTQYF. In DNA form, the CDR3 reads TGTGCCAGCAGGCCGAACGCCTTTCTAGCGGCAGATACGCAGTATTTT.

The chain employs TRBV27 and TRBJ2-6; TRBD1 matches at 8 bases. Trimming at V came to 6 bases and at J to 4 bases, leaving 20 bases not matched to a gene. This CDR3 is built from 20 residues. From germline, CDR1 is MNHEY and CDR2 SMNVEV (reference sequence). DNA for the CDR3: TGTGCCAGCAGCGCAGCCCAGGGACAGGTCCTTTTGGGAGGGGCCAACGTCCTGACTTTC. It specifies CASSAAQGQVLLGGANVLTF.

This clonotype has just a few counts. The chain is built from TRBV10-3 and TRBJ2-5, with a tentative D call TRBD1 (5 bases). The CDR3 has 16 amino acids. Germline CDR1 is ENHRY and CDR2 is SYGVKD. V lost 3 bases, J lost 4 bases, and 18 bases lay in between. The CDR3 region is CAISDPIKGRGETQYF. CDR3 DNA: TGTGCCATCAGTGACCCTATTAAGGGTAGGGGAGAGACCCAGTACTTC.